This T cell receptor (beta chain) was recorded in a study of beta chain features in type 1 diabetes. As every portion of the isolated RNA was reverse transcribed, the sequencing read expressed TCRB transcripts. Sequencing was performed with immunoSEQ multiplex PCR; in TCRdb, only in-frame clones are kept and a portion is missing. Among roughly 150,000 clones listed, around a tenth were seen once. Germline-derived CDR1 and CDR2 are SGHRS and YFSETQ. V was pared by 4 bases and J by 7 bases, with 9 bases of the junction left unmatched. The CDR3 is 15 amino acids. Study conclusions and caveats: A moderate, significant TCRB CDR3 shortening appeared in type 1 diabetes across four CD4+ subsets.

In regard to this clone: Its specificity is not known.

The rearrangement uses TRBV5-1 and TRBJ2-7; 12 bases agree with TRBD1. Specimen: central memory CD4+ T cells from blood. The clonotype was recovered from a man aged 30 to 45 with type 1 diabetes. The CDR3 reads CASSPRDRGQREQYF. The DNA for the CDR3 is TGCGCCAGCAGCCCGAGGGACAGGGGGCAGAGGGAGCAGTACTTC.